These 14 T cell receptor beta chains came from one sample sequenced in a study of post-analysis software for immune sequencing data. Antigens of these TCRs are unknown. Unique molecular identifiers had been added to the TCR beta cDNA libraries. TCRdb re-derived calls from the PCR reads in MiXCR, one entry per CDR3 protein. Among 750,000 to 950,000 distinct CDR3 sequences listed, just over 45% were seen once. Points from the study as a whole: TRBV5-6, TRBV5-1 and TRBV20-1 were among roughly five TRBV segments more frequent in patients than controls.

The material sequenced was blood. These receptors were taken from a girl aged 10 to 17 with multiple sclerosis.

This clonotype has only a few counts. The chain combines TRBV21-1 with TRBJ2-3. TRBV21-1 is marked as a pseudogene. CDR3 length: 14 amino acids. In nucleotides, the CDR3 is TGTGCCAGCAGCAAAGAAGCAGGAACAGATACGCAGTATTTT. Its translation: CASSKEAGTDTQYF.

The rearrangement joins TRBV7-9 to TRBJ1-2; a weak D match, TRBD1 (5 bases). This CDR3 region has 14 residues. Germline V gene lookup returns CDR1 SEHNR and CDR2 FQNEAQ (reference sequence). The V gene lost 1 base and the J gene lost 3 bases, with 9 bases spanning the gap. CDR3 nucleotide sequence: TGTGCCAGCAGCTTAGTCCCAGGGCACTATGGCTACACCTTC. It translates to CASSLVPGHYGYTF.

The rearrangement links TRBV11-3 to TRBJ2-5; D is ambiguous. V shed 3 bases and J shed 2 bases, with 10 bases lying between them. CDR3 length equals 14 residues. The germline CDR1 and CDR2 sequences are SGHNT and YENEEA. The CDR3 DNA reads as TGTGCCAGCAGCTTGGGTAGGCGACAAGAGACCCAGTACTTC. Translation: CASSLGRRQETQYF.

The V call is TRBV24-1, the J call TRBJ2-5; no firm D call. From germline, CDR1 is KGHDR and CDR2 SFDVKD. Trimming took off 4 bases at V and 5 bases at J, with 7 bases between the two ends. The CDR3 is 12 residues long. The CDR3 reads CATSDTRETQYF. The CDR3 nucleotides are TGTGCCACCAGTGACACAAGGGAGACCCAGTACTTC.

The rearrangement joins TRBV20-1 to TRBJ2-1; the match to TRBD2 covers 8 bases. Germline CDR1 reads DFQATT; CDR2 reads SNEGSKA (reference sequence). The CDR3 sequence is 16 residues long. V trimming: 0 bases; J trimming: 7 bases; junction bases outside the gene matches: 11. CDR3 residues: CSARDTGRAAGNEQFF. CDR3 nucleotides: TGCAGTGCTAGAGATACCGGGAGGGCCGCGGGGAATGAGCAGTTCTTC.

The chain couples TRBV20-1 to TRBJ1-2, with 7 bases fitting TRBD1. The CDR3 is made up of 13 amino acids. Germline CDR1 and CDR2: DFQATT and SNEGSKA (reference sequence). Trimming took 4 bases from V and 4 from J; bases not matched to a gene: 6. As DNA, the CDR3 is TGCAGTGCTACTGACAGGGTGCGCTATGGCTACACCTTC. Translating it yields CSATDRVRYGYTF.

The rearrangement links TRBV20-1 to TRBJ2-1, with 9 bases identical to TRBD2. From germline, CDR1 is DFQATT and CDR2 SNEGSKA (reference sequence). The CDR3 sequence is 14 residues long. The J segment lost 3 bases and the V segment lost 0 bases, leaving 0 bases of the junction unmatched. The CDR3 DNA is TGCAGTGCTAGAGAAGCGGGAGGCTACAATGAGCAGTTCTTC. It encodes CSAREAGGYNEQFF.

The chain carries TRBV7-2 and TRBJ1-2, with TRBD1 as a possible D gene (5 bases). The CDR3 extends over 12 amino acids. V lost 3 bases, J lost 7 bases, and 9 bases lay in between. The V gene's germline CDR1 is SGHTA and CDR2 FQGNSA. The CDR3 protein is CASSLGEPGYTF. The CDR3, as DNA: TGTGCCAGCAGCTTGGGGGAACCTGGCTACACCTTC.

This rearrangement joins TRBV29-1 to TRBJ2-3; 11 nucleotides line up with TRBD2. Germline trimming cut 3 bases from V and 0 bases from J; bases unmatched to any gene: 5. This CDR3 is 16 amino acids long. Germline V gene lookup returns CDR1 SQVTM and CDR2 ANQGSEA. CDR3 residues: CSVEGVAGGSTDTQYF. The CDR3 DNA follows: TGCAGCGTTGAGGGTGTAGCGGGAGGGAGCACAGATACGCAGTATTTT.

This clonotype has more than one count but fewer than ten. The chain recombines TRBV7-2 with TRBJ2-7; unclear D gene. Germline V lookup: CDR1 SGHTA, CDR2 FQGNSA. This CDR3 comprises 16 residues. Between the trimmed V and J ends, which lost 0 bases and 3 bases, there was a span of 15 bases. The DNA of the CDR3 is TGTGCCAGCAGCTTAGCGAGTGGTAGAGGTAGCTACGAGCAGTACTTC. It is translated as CASSLASGRGSYEQYF.

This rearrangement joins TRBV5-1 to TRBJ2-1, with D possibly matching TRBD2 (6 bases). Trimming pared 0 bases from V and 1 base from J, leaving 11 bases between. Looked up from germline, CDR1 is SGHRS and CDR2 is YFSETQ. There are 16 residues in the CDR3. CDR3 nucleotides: TGCGCCAGCAGCTTGGTAGGGGACTTGTCCTACAATGAGCAGTTCTTC. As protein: CASSLVGDLSYNEQFF.

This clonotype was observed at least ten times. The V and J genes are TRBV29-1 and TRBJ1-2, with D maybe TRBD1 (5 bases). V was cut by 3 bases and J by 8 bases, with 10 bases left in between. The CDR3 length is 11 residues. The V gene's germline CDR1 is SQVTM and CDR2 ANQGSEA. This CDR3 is CSVEGRDGYTF. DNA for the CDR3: TGCAGCGTTGAGGGCAGGGACGGCTACACCTTC.

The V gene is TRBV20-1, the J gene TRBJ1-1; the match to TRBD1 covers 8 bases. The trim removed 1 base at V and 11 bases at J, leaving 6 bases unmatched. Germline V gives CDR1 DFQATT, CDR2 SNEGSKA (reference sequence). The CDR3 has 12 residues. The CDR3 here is CSARADRADAFF. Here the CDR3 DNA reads TGCAGTGCTAGAGCGGACAGGGCGGACGCTTTCTTT.

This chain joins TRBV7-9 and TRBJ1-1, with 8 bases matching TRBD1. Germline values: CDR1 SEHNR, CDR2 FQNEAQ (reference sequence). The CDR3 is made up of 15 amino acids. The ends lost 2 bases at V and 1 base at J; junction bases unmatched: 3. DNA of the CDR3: TGTGCCAGCAGCTTAAGTACAGGGGGGAACACTGAAGCTTTCTTT. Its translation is CASSLSTGGNTEAFF.